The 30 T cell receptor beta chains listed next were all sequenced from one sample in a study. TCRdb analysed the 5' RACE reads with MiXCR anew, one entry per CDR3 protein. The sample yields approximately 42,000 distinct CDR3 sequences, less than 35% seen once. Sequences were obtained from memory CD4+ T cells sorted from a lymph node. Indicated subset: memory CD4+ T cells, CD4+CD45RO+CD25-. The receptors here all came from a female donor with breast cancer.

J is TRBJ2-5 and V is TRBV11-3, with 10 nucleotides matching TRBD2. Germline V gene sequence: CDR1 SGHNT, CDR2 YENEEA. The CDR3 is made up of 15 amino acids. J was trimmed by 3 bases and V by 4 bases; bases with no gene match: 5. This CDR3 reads CASSSGTSEEETQYF. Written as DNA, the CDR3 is TGTGCCAGCAGCTCCGGGACTAGCGAGGAAGAGACCCAGTACTTC.

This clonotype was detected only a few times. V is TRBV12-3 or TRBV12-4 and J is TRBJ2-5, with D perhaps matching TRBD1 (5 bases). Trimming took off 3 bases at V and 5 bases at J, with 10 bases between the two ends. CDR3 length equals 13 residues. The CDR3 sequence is CASSFQGEETQYF. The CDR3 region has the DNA TGTGCCAGCAGTTTTCAGGGCGAGGAGACCCAGTACTTC.

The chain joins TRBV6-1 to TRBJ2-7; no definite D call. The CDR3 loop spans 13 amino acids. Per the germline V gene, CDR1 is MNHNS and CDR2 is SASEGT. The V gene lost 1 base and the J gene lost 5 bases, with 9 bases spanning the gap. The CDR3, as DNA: TGTGCCAGCAGTGAAGGGGGTCGCGACGAGCAGTACTTC. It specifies CASSEGGRDEQYF.

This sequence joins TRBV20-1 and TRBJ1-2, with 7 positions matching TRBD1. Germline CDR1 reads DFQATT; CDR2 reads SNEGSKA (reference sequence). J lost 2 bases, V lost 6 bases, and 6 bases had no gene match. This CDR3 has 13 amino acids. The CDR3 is CSARQDRNYGYTF. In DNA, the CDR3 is TGCAGTGCCAGGCAGGACAGGAACTATGGCTACACCTTC.

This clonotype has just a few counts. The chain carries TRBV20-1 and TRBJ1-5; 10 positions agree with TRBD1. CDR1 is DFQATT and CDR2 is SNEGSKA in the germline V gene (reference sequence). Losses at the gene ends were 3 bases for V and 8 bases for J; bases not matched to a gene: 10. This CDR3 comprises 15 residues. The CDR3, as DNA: TGCAGTGCTAGCAGACCGGGACAGGGGTTTGAGCCCCAGCATTTT. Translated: CSASRPGQGFEPQHF.

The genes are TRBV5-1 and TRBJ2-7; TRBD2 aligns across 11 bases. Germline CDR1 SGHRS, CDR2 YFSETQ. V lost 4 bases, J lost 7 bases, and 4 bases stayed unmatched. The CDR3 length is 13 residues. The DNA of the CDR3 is TGCGCCAGCAGCCCCAGACTAGCGGGGGAGCAGTACTTC. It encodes CASSPRLAGEQYF.

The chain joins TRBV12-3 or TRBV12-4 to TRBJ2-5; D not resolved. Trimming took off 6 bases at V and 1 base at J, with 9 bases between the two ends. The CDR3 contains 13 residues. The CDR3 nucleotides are TGTGCCAGCAGGCCGAGATCCCAAGAGACCCAGTACTTC. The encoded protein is CASRPRSQETQYF.

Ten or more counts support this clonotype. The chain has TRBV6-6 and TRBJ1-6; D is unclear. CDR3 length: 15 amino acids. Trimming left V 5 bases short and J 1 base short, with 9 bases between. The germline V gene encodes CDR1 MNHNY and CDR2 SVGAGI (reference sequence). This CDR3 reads CASSPLMSYNSPLHF. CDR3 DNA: TGTGCCAGCAGTCCCCTGATGTCCTATAATTCACCCCTCCACTTT.

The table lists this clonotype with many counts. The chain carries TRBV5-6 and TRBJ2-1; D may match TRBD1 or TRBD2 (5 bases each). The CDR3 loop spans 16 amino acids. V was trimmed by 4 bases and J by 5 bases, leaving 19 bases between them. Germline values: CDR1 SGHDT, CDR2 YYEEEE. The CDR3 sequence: CASSPLLGTDNNEQFF. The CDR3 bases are TGTGCCAGCAGCCCATTGCTCGGGACGGACAACAATGAGCAGTTCTTC.

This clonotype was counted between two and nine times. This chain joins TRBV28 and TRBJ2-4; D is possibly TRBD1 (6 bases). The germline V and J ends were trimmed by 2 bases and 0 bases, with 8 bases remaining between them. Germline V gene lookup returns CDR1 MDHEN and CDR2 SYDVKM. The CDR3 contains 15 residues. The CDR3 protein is CASSLTGPAKNIQYF. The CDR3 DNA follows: TGTGCCAGCAGTTTAACAGGGCCAGCCAAAAACATTCAGTACTTC.

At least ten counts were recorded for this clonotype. This CDR3 is CSVSHSLAGELFF. In nucleotides, the CDR3 is TGCAGCGTTTCCCACAGCCTAGCCGGGGAGCTGTTTTTT. The chain couples TRBV29-1 to TRBJ2-2; D remains ambiguous. Germline CDR1 is SQVTM and CDR2 is ANQGSEA. This CDR3 contains 13 residues. The V end lost 5 bases, the J end lost 6 bases, and 13 bases lay between the germline ends.

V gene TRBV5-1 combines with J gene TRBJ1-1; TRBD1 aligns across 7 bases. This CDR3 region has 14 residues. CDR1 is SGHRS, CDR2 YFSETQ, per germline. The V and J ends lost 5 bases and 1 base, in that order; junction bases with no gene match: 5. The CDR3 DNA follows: TGCGCCAGCAGGACCGGGACAGCGAACACTGAAGCTTTCTTT. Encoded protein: CASRTGTANTEAFF.

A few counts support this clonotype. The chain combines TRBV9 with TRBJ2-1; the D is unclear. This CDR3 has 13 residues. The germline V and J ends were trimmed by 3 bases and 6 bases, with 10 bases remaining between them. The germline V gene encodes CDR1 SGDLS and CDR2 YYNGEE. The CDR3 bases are TGTGCCAGCAGCGACTTCGCTGTCAATGAGCAGTTCTTC. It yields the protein CASSDFAVNEQFF.

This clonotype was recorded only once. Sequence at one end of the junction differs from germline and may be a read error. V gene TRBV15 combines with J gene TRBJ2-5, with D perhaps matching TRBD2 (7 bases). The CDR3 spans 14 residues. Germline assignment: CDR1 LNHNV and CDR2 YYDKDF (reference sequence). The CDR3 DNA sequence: TGTACCACCAGCAGAGGGGGGGGCCAAGAGACCCAGTACTTC. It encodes CTTSRGGGQETQYF. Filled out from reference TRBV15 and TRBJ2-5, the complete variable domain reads DAMVIQNPRYQVTQFGKPVTLSCSQTLNHNVMYWYQQKSSQAPKLLFHYYDKDFNNEADTPDNFQSRRPNTSFCFLDIRSPGLGDTAMYLCTTSRGGGQETQYFGPGTRLLVL.

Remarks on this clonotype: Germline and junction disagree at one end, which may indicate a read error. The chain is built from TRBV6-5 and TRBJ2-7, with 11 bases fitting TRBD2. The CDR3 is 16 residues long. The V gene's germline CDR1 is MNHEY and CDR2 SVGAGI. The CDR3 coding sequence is TGTGCCAGCGGTTATTCCTTACTAGCGGGAGTTGGGGAGCAGTACTTC. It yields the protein CASGYSLLAGVGEQYF.

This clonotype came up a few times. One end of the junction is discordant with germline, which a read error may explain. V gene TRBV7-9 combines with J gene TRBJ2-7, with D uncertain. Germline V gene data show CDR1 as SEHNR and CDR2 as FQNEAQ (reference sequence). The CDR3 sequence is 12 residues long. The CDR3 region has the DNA TGTGCCAGTAGCTCGAACCGCTACGAGCAGTACTTC. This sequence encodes CASSSNRYEQYF.

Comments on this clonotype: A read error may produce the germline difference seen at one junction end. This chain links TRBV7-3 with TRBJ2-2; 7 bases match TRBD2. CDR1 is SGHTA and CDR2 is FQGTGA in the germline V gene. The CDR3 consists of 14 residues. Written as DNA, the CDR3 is TGTACCAGCAGCTCTAGCGGAAACACCGGGGAGCTGTTTTTT. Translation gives CTSSSSGNTGELFF. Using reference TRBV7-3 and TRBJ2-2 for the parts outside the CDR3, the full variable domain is GAGVSQTPSNKVTEKGKYVELRCDPISGHTALYWYRQSLGQGPEFLIYFQGTGAADDSGLPNDRFFAVRPEGSVSTLKIQRTERGDSAVYLCTSSSSGNTGELFFGEGSRLTVL.

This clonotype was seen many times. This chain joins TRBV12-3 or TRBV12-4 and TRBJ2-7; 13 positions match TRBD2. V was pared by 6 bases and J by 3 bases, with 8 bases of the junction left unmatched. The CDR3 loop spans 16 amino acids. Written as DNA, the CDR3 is TGTGCCAGCAGCGACGGACTAGCGGGGGCCCACTACGAGCAGTACTTC. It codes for CASSDGLAGAHYEQYF.

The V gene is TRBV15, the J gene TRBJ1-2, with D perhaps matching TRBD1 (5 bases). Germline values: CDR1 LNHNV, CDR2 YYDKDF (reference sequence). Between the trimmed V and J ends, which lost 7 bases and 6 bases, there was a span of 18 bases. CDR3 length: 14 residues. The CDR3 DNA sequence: TGTGCCACCACCACAAGGGGACGGATGAATGGCTACACCTTC. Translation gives CATTTRGRMNGYTF.

The CDR3 region is CASSLAVSGNTIYF. Here the CDR3 DNA reads TGTGCCAGCAGCTTAGCAGTCTCTGGAAACACCATATATTTT. J is TRBJ1-3 and V is TRBV7-9; D is unclear. This CDR3 spans 14 amino acids. The V gene lost 0 bases and the J gene lost 0 bases, with 3 bases spanning the gap. The germline V gene has CDR1 SEHNR and CDR2 FQNEAQ (reference sequence).

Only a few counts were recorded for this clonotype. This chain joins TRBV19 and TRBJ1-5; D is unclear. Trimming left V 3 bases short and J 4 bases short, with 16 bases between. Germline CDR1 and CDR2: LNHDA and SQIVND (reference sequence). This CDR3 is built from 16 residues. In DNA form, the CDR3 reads TGTGCCAGTAGTATCCTTCGGCGGGGAAGGAATCAGCCCCAGCATTTT. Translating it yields CASSILRRGRNQPQHF.

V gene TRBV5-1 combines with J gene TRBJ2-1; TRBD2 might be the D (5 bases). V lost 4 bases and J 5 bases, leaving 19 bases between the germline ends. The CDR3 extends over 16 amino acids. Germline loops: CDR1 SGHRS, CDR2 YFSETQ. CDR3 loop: CASSNGRGNRDNEQFF. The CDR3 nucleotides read TGCGCCAGCAGCAATGGGCGAGGGAATAGGGACAATGAGCAGTTCTTC.

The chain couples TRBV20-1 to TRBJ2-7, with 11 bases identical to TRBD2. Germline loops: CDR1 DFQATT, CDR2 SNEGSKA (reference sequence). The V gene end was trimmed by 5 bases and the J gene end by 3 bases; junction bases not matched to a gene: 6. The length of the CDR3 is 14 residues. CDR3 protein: CSAGSGRAYYEQYF. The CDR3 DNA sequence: TGCAGTGCTGGTAGCGGGAGGGCCTACTACGAGCAGTACTTC.

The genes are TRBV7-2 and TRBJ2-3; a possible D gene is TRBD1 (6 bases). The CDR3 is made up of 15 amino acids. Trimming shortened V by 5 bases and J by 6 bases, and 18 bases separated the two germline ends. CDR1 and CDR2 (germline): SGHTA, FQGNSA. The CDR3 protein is CASSHLRGSLDTQYF. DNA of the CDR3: TGTGCCAGCAGCCATCTCAGGGGTTCCCTGGATACGCAGTATTTT. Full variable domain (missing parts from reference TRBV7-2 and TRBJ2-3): GAGVSQSPSNKVTEKGKDVELRCDPISGHTALYWYRQSLGQGLEFLIYFQGNSAPDKSGLPSDRFSAERTGGSVSTLTIQRTQQEDSAVYLCASSHLRGSLDTQYFGPGTRLTVL.

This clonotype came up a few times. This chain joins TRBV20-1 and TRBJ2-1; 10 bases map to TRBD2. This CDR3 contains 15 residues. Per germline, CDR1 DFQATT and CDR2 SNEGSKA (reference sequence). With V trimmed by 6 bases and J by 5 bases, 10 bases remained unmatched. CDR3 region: CSAGGWTSGDNEQFF. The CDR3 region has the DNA TGCAGTGCGGGAGGGTGGACTAGCGGAGACAATGAGCAGTTCTTC.

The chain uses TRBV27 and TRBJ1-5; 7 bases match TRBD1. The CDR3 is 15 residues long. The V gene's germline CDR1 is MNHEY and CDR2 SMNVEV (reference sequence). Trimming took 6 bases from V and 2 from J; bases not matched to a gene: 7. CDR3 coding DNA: TGTGCCAGCAGCGTACAGGGGTTTGGCAATCAGCCCCAGCATTTT. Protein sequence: CASSVQGFGNQPQHF.

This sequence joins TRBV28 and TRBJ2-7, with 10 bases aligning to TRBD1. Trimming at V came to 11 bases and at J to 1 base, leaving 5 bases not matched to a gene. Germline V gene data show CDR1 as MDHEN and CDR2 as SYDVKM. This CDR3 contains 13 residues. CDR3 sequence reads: CAERGQGSYEQYF. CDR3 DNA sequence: TGTGCCGAGCGGGGACAGGGGTCCTACGAGCAGTACTTC.

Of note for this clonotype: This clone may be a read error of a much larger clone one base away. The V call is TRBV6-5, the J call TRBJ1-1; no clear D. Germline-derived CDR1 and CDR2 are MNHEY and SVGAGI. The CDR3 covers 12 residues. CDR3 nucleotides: TGTGCCAGCGGTAAGGGTAACACTGAAGCTTCCTTT. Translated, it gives CASGKGNTEASF.

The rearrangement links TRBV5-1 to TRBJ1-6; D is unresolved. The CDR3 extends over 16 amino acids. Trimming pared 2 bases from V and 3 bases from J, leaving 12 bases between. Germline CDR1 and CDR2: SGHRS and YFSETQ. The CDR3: CASSLGGYDYNSPLHF. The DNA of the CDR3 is TGCGCCAGCAGCTTAGGCGGATATGACTATAATTCACCCCTCCACTTT.

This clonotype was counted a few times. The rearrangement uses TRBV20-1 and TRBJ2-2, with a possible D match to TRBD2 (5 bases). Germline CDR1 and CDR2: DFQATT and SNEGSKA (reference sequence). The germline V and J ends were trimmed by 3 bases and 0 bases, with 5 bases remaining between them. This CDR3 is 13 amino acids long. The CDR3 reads CSARRANTGELFF. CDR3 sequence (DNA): TGCAGTGCTAGGCGGGCGAACACCGGGGAGCTGTTTTTT.